This T cell receptor (beta chain) appears in the sequencing data of a study of CD8 T cells in Susac syndrome. Study results and limitations: The CD4+ T cell repertoires of Susac syndrome were found to show no clonal expansion.

As to this clonotype: The antigen remains unidentified.

From blood CD8+ and CD4+ T cells, TCR beta sequences were generated. Negative isolation yielded CD8+ and CD4+ T cells; FACS enriched TEMRA cells. V was clipped by 3 bases and J by 7 bases, with 18 bases between them. The CDR3 is 15 amino acids. Germline loops: CDR1 LGHDT, CDR2 YNNKEL (reference sequence). RNA in amounts of about 0.5 to 1 ug was reverse transcribed with random hexamers. The amplification used immunoSEQ multiplex PCR on TCR beta CDR3; it spanned 54 Vbeta and 13 Jbeta. From the immunoSEQ multiplex PCR reads, TCRdb called clonotypes with MiXCR, one entry per CDR3 protein. Among about 240,000 distinct CDR3 sequences, approximately 95% were seen once, and the ten largest hold approximately 0.1%.

The chain employs TRBV3-1 and TRBJ2-5; weak D call: TRBD1 (6 bases). Material for sequencing was CD4+ T cells from PBMCs. The sequence came from a human donor with Susac syndrome. The CDR3 DNA is TGTGCCAGCAGCCACAAGACAGGCCCAGCCGGGACCCAGTACTTC. Protein product: CASSHKTGPAGTQYF.